The 14 T cell receptor beta chains listed next were all sequenced from one sample in a study of CD4 T cells in relation to SARS-CoV-2 and coronaviruses. Method: immunoSEQ multiplex PCR; TCRdb's copy keeps in-frame clones and lacks some. Of about 29,000 clones listed, less than 85% are singletons. Their cognate antigens are unknown. Unexposed donor CD4+ T cells date from about 2010-2018, before the COVID-19 pandemic. Isolation of CD4+ T cells took place after about 9 days in culture. Source material: CD4+ T cells from PBMCs, cultured in vitro. The receptor source for this set is a human donor in good health.

The CDR3, as DNA: TGTGCCAGCAGCTTTTACCGGGACGGTGACAATGAGCAGTTCTTC. It encodes CASSFYRDGDNEQFF. V usage is TRBV5-4 and J usage is TRBJ2-1; the D call may be TRBD1 or TRBD2 (5 bases each). Germline V gene lookup returns CDR1 SGHNT and CDR2 YYREEE (reference sequence). CDR3 length equals 15 residues. Between the trimmed V and J ends, which lost 2 bases and 5 bases, there was a span of 14 bases.

The genes are TRBV3-1 (or the pseudogene TRBV3-2) and TRBJ2-7, with 13 bases that match TRBD2. The CDR3 covers 13 residues. Trimming removed 1 base from V and 13 bases from J; junction bases left unmatched: 4. Germline V lookup: CDR1 LGHDT, CDR2 YNNKEL (reference sequence). The CDR3 DNA sequence: TGTGCCAGCAGCCAAGGGGGGACTAGCGGGGTATACTTC. It is translated as CASSQGGTSGVYF.

The J gene is TRBJ1-2, the V gene TRBV4-3; no firm D call. Trimming removed 0 bases from V and 0 bases from J, with 11 bases in between. CDR3 size: 16 residues. The germline gives CDR1 LGHNA, CDR2 YSLEER. The CDR3: CASSQDTGLANYGYTF. The CDR3 region has the DNA TGCGCCAGCAGCCAAGATACGGGCTTAGCTAACTATGGCTACACCTTC.

The chain links TRBV3-1 (or the pseudogene TRBV3-2) to TRBJ2-3; D is undetermined. Germline V gene sequence: CDR1 LGHDT, CDR2 YNNKEL (reference sequence). The CDR3 has 14 residues. The germline V and J ends were trimmed by 0 bases and 3 bases, with 7 bases remaining between them. CDR3: CASSQDLRTDTQYF. CDR3 in DNA: TGTGCCAGCAGCCAAGATCTAAGGACAGATACGCAGTATTTT.

CDR3 residues: CASSPKGLLMGEQYF. The CDR3 DNA sequence: TGTGCCAGCAGTCCGAAGGGTTTGTTAATGGGCGAGCAGTACTTC. The chain uses TRBV6-6 and TRBJ2-7; D uncertain. The germline gives CDR1 MNHNY, CDR2 SVGAGI (reference sequence). The CDR3 totals 15 residues. Trimming left V 5 bases short and J 6 bases short, with 20 bases between.

The V gene is TRBV2, the J gene TRBJ1-1, with a possible D match to TRBD1 (5 bases). V lost 6 bases to trimming and J lost 4 bases, with 18 bases between them. The CDR3 extends over 15 amino acids. Germline V gene data show CDR1 as SNHLY and CDR2 as FYNNEI. CDR3 sequence: CASRVGAGRRTEAFF. The CDR3 DNA sequence: TGTGCCAGCAGAGTTGGGGCAGGGAGGCGCACTGAAGCTTTCTTT.

V gene TRBV30 combines with J gene TRBJ2-5; perhaps TRBD2 as D (5 bases). The V gene lost 5 bases and the J gene lost 2 bases, with 6 bases spanning the gap. Germline assignment: CDR1 GTSNPN and CDR2 SVGIG (reference sequence). The CDR3 is made up of 11 amino acids. CDR3 in amino acids: CAWGLQETQYF. The CDR3 DNA sequence: TGTGCCTGGGGACTGCAAGAGACCCAGTACTTC.

The CDR3 nucleotides read TGCAGTGCTAGTTCAGCGGGTTCCTACAATGAGCAGTTCTTC. This sequence encodes CSASSAGSYNEQFF. The J gene is TRBJ2-1, the V gene TRBV20-1; weak D call: TRBD2 (6 bases). The CDR3 has 14 residues. Germline CDR1 reads DFQATT; CDR2 reads SNEGSKA (reference sequence). The ends were cut back, 3 bases at V and 1 base at J, with 10 bases in the middle.

The chain couples TRBV25-1 to TRBJ2-2, with 7 nucleotides matching TRBD1. After removal of 7 bases from V and 1 base from J, the junction contained 6 bases not matched to a gene. The CDR3 spans 15 residues. Germline-derived CDR1 and CDR2 are MGHDK and SYGVNS. This CDR3 reads CASNPGGLNTGELFF. In nucleotides, the CDR3 is TGTGCCAGCAATCCAGGGGGTTTGAACACCGGGGAGCTGTTTTTT. Looking up the rest from reference TRBV25-1 and TRBJ2-2 gives the full variable domain: EADIYQTPRYLVIGTGKKITLECSQTMGHDKMYWYQQDPGMELHLIHYSYGVNSTEKGDLSSESTVSRIRTEHFPLTLESARPSHTSQYLCASNPGGLNTGELFFGEGSRLTVL.

The sample holds one count of this clone. The V call is TRBV4-2, the J call TRBJ2-5; possible D gene TRBD1, 8 bases. The CDR3 is 17 amino acids. Germline V gene data show CDR1 as LGHNA and CDR2 as YNFKEQ. Trimming shortened V by 0 bases and J by 5 bases, and 19 bases separated the two germline ends. This CDR3 reads CASSQEGAGGGGETQYF. CDR3 bases: TGTGCCAGCAGCCAAGAGGGGGCAGGGGGCGGGGGTGAGACCCAGTACTTC.

J is TRBJ2-2 and V is TRBV7-8, with 11 bases aligning to TRBD2. The CDR3 contains 15 residues. Germline CDR1 is SGHVS and CDR2 is FQNEAQ. Germline trimming cut 6 bases from V and 1 base from J; bases unmatched to any gene: 1. CDR3 loop: CASSTSGRNTGELFF. For the CDR3, the DNA is TGTGCCAGCAGTACTAGCGGGAGGAACACCGGGGAGCTGTTTTTT.

This clone was detected a few times. The CDR3 loop is CASSLARVSTDTQYF. CDR3 in DNA: TGTGCCAGCAGCTTAGCGCGAGTTAGCACAGATACGCAGTATTTT. The chain carries TRBV11-2 and TRBJ2-3; D unresolved. The germline V gene has CDR1 SGHAT and CDR2 FQNNGV. V dropped 1 base and J dropped 0 bases, with 8 bases sitting between them. CDR3 length: 15 residues.

This clone was picked up a small number of times. Here the CDR3 reads CASGATGDSPLHF. The CDR3 bases are TGTGCCAGCGGCGCGACAGGGGATTCACCCCTCCACTTT. The chain carries TRBV7-9 and TRBJ1-6; 8 nucleotides line up with TRBD1. The ends lost 8 bases at V and 8 bases at J; junction bases unmatched: 5. The CDR3 spans 13 residues. Germline CDR1 is SEHNR and CDR2 is FQNEAQ (reference sequence).

The gene calls are TRBV25-1 and TRBJ2-1; 9 nucleotides align to TRBD2. The CDR3 sequence is 17 residues long. Germline CDR1 is MGHDK and CDR2 is SYGVNS. V was clipped by 4 bases and J by 0 bases; unmatched bases: 7. The CDR3 region has the DNA TGTGCCAGCAGTGGGCGGGGGGGGACCCTCTCCTACAATGAGCAGTTCTTC. It codes for CASSGRGGTLSYNEQFF.